The 32 T cell receptor beta chains reported below all come from one sample, sequenced in a study of response to subunit inactivated influenza vaccine. TCRdb ran MiXCR on the RT-PCR reads and lists one entry per CDR3 protein. The table records about 650,000 distinct CDR3 sequences, around 15% of them present only once. The input for sequencing was PBMCs from blood, taken around 14 days before vaccination. The receptors stem from a man over 45 who received an inactivated influenza vaccine.

The chain uses TRBV7-2 and TRBJ1-2, with 7 nucleotides matching TRBD1. The V gene end was trimmed by 3 bases and the J gene end by 8 bases; junction bases not matched to a gene: 9. This CDR3 has 14 amino acids. Germline V gene lookup returns CDR1 SGHTA and CDR2 FQGNSA. The CDR3 here is CASSFGTALGGYTF. The CDR3 DNA reads as TGTGCCAGCAGCTTCGGGACAGCTCTTGGAGGCTACACCTTC. The variable domain in full, with the rest retrieved from reference TRBV7-2 and TRBJ1-2, is GAGVSQSPSNKVTEKGKDVELRCDPISGHTALYWYRQSLGQGLEFLIYFQGNSAPDKSGLPSDRFSAERTGGSVSTLTIQRTQQEDSAVYLCASSFGTALGGYTFGSGTRLTVV.

The sample holds a few counts of this clonotype. The chain carries TRBV9 and TRBJ2-7; D might be TRBD1 (5 bases). V was clipped by 4 bases and J by 11 bases, with 16 bases between them. The CDR3 extends over 12 amino acids. The germline V gene has CDR1 SGDLS and CDR2 YYNGEE. Here the CDR3 reads CASSTGQTEKYF. CDR3 in DNA: TGTGCCAGCAGCACAGGCCAGACGGAGAAGTACTTC.

The CDR3 protein is CSARPSFRLARYNEQFF. The CDR3 region has the DNA TGCAGTGCTAGACCCTCATTCAGACTAGCGAGGTACAATGAGCAGTTCTTC. J is TRBJ2-1 and V is TRBV20-1, with TRBD2 matching 8 bases. The length of the CDR3 is 17 residues. The germline CDR1 and CDR2 sequences are DFQATT and SNEGSKA (reference sequence). Trimming cost V 2 bases and J 4 bases; bases outside gene matches: 13.

V gene TRBV12-3 or TRBV12-4 combines with J gene TRBJ2-3; no reliable D call. The CDR3 has 15 residues. Between the trimmed V and J ends, which lost 1 base and 1 base, there was a span of 9 bases. Here the CDR3 reads CASSLVDGRTDTQYF. CDR3 in DNA: TGTGCCAGCAGTTTAGTGGACGGTCGCACAGATACGCAGTATTTT.

V is TRBV7-8 and J is TRBJ2-6; D gene uncertain. The CDR3 is 15 amino acids. CDR1 is SGHVS and CDR2 is FQNEAQ in the germline V gene. V lost 5 bases, J lost 0 bases, and 8 bases lay in between. CDR3 loop: CASSRAVSGANVLTF. For the CDR3, the DNA is TGTGCCAGCAGCCGAGCAGTCTCTGGGGCCAACGTCCTGACTTTC.

This clonotype was counted many times. The chain has TRBV28 and TRBJ2-1; 9 nucleotides agree with TRBD1. This CDR3 spans 15 amino acids. Germline lookup yields CDR1 MDHEN and CDR2 SYDVKM. The ends lost 3 bases at V and 4 bases at J; junction bases unmatched: 4. CDR3 in amino acids: CASSFSGTGYNEQFF. The CDR3 DNA reads TGTGCCAGCAGTTTCTCCGGGACAGGGTACAATGAGCAGTTCTTC.

This clonotype appeared a few times. The rearrangement links TRBV3-1 to TRBJ2-1, with D perhaps being TRBD1 or TRBD2 (5 bases each). V lost 3 bases and J lost 6, with 15 bases in between. This CDR3 spans 15 amino acids. The germline gives CDR1 LGHDT, CDR2 YNNKEL (reference sequence). The CDR3 bases are TGTGCCAGCAGCCACCCTCTAGGGACGGTCAATGAGCAGTTCTTC. Its translation is CASSHPLGTVNEQFF.

The chain is built from TRBV12-3 or TRBV12-4 and TRBJ2-1, with 7 bases that match TRBD1. There are 15 residues in the CDR3. V dropped 5 bases and J dropped 2; count of bases not matched to a gene: 6. For the CDR3, the DNA is TGTGCCAGCAGTCCCCGGACAGGCACCTACAATGAGCAGTTCTTC. Translated, it gives CASSPRTGTYNEQFF.

The V and J genes are TRBV6-5 and TRBJ2-7; D is tentatively TRBD1 or TRBD2 (6 bases each). Germline V gene sequence: CDR1 MNHEY, CDR2 SVGAGI. Between the trimmed V and J ends, which lost 2 bases and 1 base, there was a span of 12 bases. The CDR3 has 15 amino acids. The CDR3 coding sequence is TGTGCCAGCAGTTACGAGGGGGGCAGGTCCTACGAGCAGTACTTC. As protein: CASSYEGGRSYEQYF.

This clonotype was seen only a few times. The chain uses TRBV7-9 and TRBJ1-2; 8 bases fit TRBD1. V lost 1 base to trimming and J lost 3 bases; unmatched junction nucleotides: 4. This CDR3 spans 15 amino acids. Germline CDR1 and CDR2: SEHNR and FQNEAQ (reference sequence). The CDR3 protein is CASSLVTGVDYGYTF. For the CDR3, the DNA is TGTGCCAGCAGCTTAGTGACAGGGGTGGACTATGGCTACACCTTC. The variable domain in full, with the rest retrieved from reference TRBV7-9 and TRBJ1-2, is DTGVSQNPRHKITKRGQNVTFRCDPISEHNRLYWYRQTLGQGPEFLTYFQNEAQLEKSRLLSDRFSAERPKGSFSTLEIQRTEQGDSAMYLCASSLVTGVDYGYTFGSGTRLTVV.

The chain uses TRBV12-3 or TRBV12-4 and TRBJ2-1, with D tentatively TRBD2 (7 bases). V was shortened by 8 bases and J by 4 bases, with 12 bases between the two germline ends. The CDR3 length is 13 residues. CDR3 DNA: TGTGCCAGCGCGGGGGCGAGTTACAATGAGCAGTTCTTC. Protein sequence: CASAGASYNEQFF.

This clonotype turned up a few times. The chain recombines TRBV27 with TRBJ2-7, with 9 positions matching TRBD1. Germline V gives CDR1 MNHEY, CDR2 SMNVEV (reference sequence). J lost 3 bases, V lost 5 bases, and 11 bases had no gene match. This CDR3 is built from 16 residues. CDR3: CASSRRQGEIDYEQYF. In DNA, the CDR3 is TGTGCCAGCAGTCGCCGACAGGGGGAGATAGACTACGAGCAGTACTTC.

In this sample, this clonotype turned up a few times. The rearrangement links TRBV12-3 or TRBV12-4 to TRBJ2-7, with D perhaps TRBD1 or TRBD2 (5 bases each). V dropped 7 bases and J dropped 2 bases, with 15 bases sitting between them. This CDR3 contains 14 residues. The CDR3 reads CASTPSGGTYEQYF. DNA of the CDR3: TGTGCCAGCACCCCCAGTGGGGGAACCTACGAGCAGTACTTC.

This clonotype showed up many times. The rearrangement joins TRBV29-1 to TRBJ2-7; no clear D. V was trimmed by 4 bases and J by 2 bases, leaving 12 bases between them. The V gene's germline CDR1 is SQVTM and CDR2 ANQGSEA. There are 13 residues in the CDR3. CDR3 DNA: TGCAGCGTTGCTGAGGTTTCCCCCTACGAGCAGTACTTC. It specifies CSVAEVSPYEQYF.

There are a few counts of this clonotype. This clone may be a read error of a much larger clone one base away. The chain uses TRBV7-2 and TRBJ2-3, with D hard to call. There are 12 residues in the CDR3. V shed 2 bases and J shed 5 bases, with 5 bases lying between them. CDR1 is SGHTA and CDR2 is FQGNSA in the germline V gene. CDR3 bases: TGTGCCAGCAGCTTATACAAAGATACGCAGTATTTT. This translates into CASSLYKDTQYF.

The chain is built from TRBV27 and TRBJ2-7; weak D call: TRBD2 (5 bases). V was trimmed by 2 bases and J by 2 bases, leaving 10 bases between them. Germline assignment: CDR1 MNHEY and CDR2 SMNVEV (reference sequence). This CDR3 is 14 amino acids long. The CDR3 protein is CASSLVGEAYEQYF. In nucleotides, the CDR3 is TGTGCCAGCAGTTTAGTGGGAGAAGCCTACGAGCAGTACTTC.

This clonotype turned up a few times. The chain links TRBV2 to TRBJ2-1; TRBD2 might be the D (6 bases). CDR1 is SNHLY, CDR2 FYNNEI, per germline. This CDR3 spans 14 amino acids. Trimming stripped 1 base from V and 2 bases from J, with 6 bases between. The CDR3 region is CASSEGGTYNEQFF. CDR3 in DNA: TGTGCCAGCAGTGAAGGCGGGACCTACAATGAGCAGTTCTTC.

This clonotype was detected ten times or more. The V call is TRBV4-2, the J call TRBJ2-1, with 7 bases that match TRBD2. V dropped 0 bases and J dropped 1; count of bases not matched to a gene: 6. Germline V gene lookup returns CDR1 LGHNA and CDR2 YNFKEQ. The CDR3 is 17 residues long. In DNA, the CDR3 is TGTGCCAGCAGCCAAGATCTGGGAGGGGCTTCCTACAATGAGCAGTTCTTC. Translation gives CASSQDLGGASYNEQFF.

The CDR3 DNA follows: TGCAGTGCTAGGAGCAGCCTGACGGGAGCGAACACCGGGGAGCTGTTTTTT. Amino acids: CSARSSLTGANTGELFF. V gene TRBV20-1 combines with J gene TRBJ2-2, with a weak D call TRBD2 (6 bases). CDR1 and CDR2 (germline): DFQATT, SNEGSKA (reference sequence). Between the trimmed V and J ends, which lost 3 bases and 0 bases, there was a span of 17 bases. There are 17 residues in the CDR3.

This clonotype was seen a few times. This chain links TRBV4-2 with TRBJ2-2; 7 positions match TRBD1. The ends lost 0 bases at V and 6 bases at J; junction bases unmatched: 7. The CDR3 extends over 16 amino acids. CDR1 and CDR2 (germline): LGHNA, YNFKEQ. The CDR3 sequence is CASSQEARGTPGELFF. The CDR3 DNA reads TGTGCCAGCAGCCAAGAGGCCAGGGGGACACCCGGGGAGCTGTTTTTT.

This clonotype was seen a few times. The CDR3 DNA sequence: TGTGCCAGCAGCCTGCAGAGGGGAGGGGGCTACGAGCAGTACTTC. Its translation is CASSLQRGGGYEQYF. The V gene is TRBV27, the J gene TRBJ2-7, with a tentative D call TRBD2 (7 bases). The CDR3 length is 15 residues. The germline V gene has CDR1 MNHEY and CDR2 SMNVEV (reference sequence). Trimming took 6 bases from V and 3 from J, leaving 18 bases between them.

Turning to this clonotype: Possible read error: a much larger clone is one base away. This rearrangement joins TRBV20-1 to TRBJ2-2; TRBD2 aligns across 10 bases. Germline-derived CDR1 and CDR2 are DFQATT and SNEGSKA (reference sequence). The CDR3 contains 18 residues. As DNA, the CDR3 is TGCTGTGCTAGAGATTGGGCTAGCGGGAGTCGTGGCACCGGGGAGCTGTTTTTT. This encodes CCARDWASGSRGTGELFF.

The CDR3 loop reads CASSQDLRQGRETQYF. CDR3 bases: TGTGCCAGCAGCCAAGATCTAAGACAGGGAAGAGAGACCCAGTACTTC. The V call is TRBV3-1, the J call TRBJ2-5; 7 positions agree with TRBD1. CDR3 length: 16 residues. From germline, CDR1 is LGHDT and CDR2 YNNKEL (reference sequence). V lost 0 bases and J lost 4; bases outside the gene matches: 8.

This clonotype has just a few counts. Its ends do not fully match the called genes, so a read error is possible. The chain recombines TRBV7-2 with TRBJ2-1; D ambiguous. Per the germline V gene, CDR1 is SGHTA and CDR2 is FQGNSA. This CDR3 is built from 15 residues. This chain's CDR3 is CASTLNRATANEQFF. CDR3 in DNA: TGTGCCAGCACCTTAAACCGGGCCACGGCCAATGAGCAGTTCTTC.

V is TRBV19 and J is TRBJ2-7; D possibly corresponds to TRBD2 (5 bases). The CDR3 consists of 15 residues. Looked up from germline, CDR1 is LNHDA and CDR2 is SQIVND (reference sequence). V gave up 4 bases and J gave up 3 bases, with 16 bases separating them. The CDR3 sequence: CASSTRGVTVYEQYF. The CDR3 bases are TGTGCCAGTAGTACCCGGGGTGTTACGGTCTACGAGCAGTACTTC.

In this sample, this clonotype turned up a few times. The rearrangement links TRBV18 to TRBJ2-5; D gene uncertain. Germline CDR1 reads KGHSH; CDR2 reads LQKENI. Trimming cost V 3 bases and J 2 bases, with 16 bases left between them. The CDR3 runs 16 residues. The CDR3 here is CASSPRPSPLQETQYF. DNA for the CDR3: TGTGCCAGCTCACCTCGGCCGTCACCCCTACAAGAGACCCAGTACTTC.

The gene calls are TRBV29-1 and TRBJ2-7; D perhaps matches TRBD1 (5 bases). The CDR3 is 12 residues long. V was trimmed by 5 bases and J by 4 bases, leaving 12 bases between them. Germline CDR1 is SQVTM and CDR2 is ANQGSEA. The CDR3 here is CSVTVTGYEQYF. CDR3 nucleotide sequence: TGCAGCGTTACGGTAACAGGTTACGAGCAGTACTTC.

This clonotype was detected many times. The V gene is TRBV5-1, the J gene TRBJ2-1; TRBD2 matches 11 bases. The V gene end was trimmed by 0 bases and the J gene end by 4 bases; junction bases not matched to a gene: 3. CDR1 and CDR2 (germline): SGHRS, YFSETQ. The CDR3 consists of 16 residues. CDR3 DNA sequence: TGCGCCAGCAGCTTGGTTGGGACTAGCGGATACAATGAGCAGTTCTTC. Its protein is CASSLVGTSGYNEQFF. Full variable domain (remainder filled in from reference TRBV5-1 and TRBJ2-1): KAGVTQTPRYLIKTRGQQVTLSCSPISGHRSVSWYQQTPGQGLQFLFEYFSETQRNKGNFPGRFSGRQFSNSRSEMNVSTLELGDSALYLCASSLVGTSGYNEQFFGPGTRLTVL.

This chain connects TRBV11-2 to TRBJ2-1, with 7 bases identical to TRBD1. The germline gives CDR1 SGHAT, CDR2 FQNNGV. V trimming: 5 bases; J trimming: 9 bases; junction bases outside the gene matches: 7. This CDR3 has 13 residues. The CDR3 nucleotides are TGTGCCAGCAGCGACGACAGGGTAACTGAGCAGTTCTTC. It translates to CASSDDRVTEQFF.

The chain employs TRBV27 and TRBJ2-7; D might be TRBD2 (5 bases). Trimming pared 4 bases from V and 0 bases from J, leaving 13 bases between. This CDR3 has 15 residues. Germline loops: CDR1 MNHEY, CDR2 SMNVEV (reference sequence). The CDR3 DNA reads TGTGCCAGCAGTTGGAAGACGGGGAGCTCCTACGAGCAGTACTTC. Amino acid sequence: CASSWKTGSSYEQYF.

The V and J genes are TRBV21-1 and TRBJ2-3; no DNA check was done on the table's D call, TRBD1. TRBV21-1 is a recognized pseudogene. This CDR3 has 17 residues. CDR3 in DNA: TGTGCCAGCAGCTGTACGTGTGGGGTCAGGTACACAGATACGCAGTATTTT. As protein: CASSCTCGVRYTDTQYF.

The rearrangement uses TRBV20-1 and TRBJ1-2; a possible D gene is TRBD1 (5 bases). The CDR3 has 12 residues. The ends were cut back, 4 bases at V and 4 bases at J, with 10 bases in the middle. Germline V lookup: CDR1 DFQATT, CDR2 SNEGSKA (reference sequence). The CDR3 DNA reads TGCAGTGCTACAGGGCCCCTCTATGGCTACACCTTC. It is translated as CSATGPLYGYTF.